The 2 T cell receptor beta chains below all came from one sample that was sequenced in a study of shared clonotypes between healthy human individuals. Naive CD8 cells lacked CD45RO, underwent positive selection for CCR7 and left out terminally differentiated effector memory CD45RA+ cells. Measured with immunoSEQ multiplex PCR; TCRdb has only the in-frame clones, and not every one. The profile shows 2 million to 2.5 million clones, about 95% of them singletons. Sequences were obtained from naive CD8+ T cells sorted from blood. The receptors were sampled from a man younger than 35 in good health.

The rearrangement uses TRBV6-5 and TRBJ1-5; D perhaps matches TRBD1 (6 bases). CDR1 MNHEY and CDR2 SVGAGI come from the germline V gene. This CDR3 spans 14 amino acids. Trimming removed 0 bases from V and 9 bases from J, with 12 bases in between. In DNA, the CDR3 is TGTGCCAGCAGTTACTCACAGGGCCATCGGCCCCAGCATTTT. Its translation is CASSYSQGHRPQHF.

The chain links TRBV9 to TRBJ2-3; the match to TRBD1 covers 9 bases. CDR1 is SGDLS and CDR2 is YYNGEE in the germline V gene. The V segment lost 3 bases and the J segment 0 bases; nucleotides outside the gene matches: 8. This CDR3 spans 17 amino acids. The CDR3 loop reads CASSAHTGGASTDTQYF. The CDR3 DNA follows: TGTGCCAGCAGCGCCCACACAGGGGGCGCTAGCACAGATACGCAGTATTTT.